Sequencing of this T cell receptor beta chain was carried out in a study of T-cell reconstitution after alpha-beta-depleted transplantation in children. Unique molecular identifiers were incorporated into the prepared TCRbeta library. In TCRdb, the PCR reads were re-called with MiXCR into one record per CDR3 protein. Found here are roughly 500,000 distinct CDR3 sequences, roughly an eighth of them singletons; the top ten hold about 5.6%. This clonotype has a count of ten or more. This TCR was recovered from a human donor who donated a stem cell graft to a child with combined immunodeficiency. The source material was PBMCs from the stem cell graft donor, sampled from the stem cell graft.

The CDR3 spells CASSLEGASYGYTF. The CDR3, as DNA: TGTGCCAGCAGTTTAGAGGGGGCCTCCTATGGCTACACCTTC. V and J are TRBV12-3 or TRBV12-4 and TRBJ1-2; 7 bases line up with TRBD1. V trimming: 1 base; J trimming: 4 bases; junction bases outside the gene matches: 3. The CDR3 is 14 amino acids.